Shown below are 24 T cell receptor beta chains from a single sample sequenced in a study of cytomegalovirus exposure and HLA in healthy donors. PCR involved 60 Vbeta and 13 Jbeta primers. This table comes from immunoSEQ multiplex PCR, and its TCRdb copy is limited to in-frame clones, with some not included. The sample carries about 92,000 clones, around 85% recorded once. Sequencing input: PBMCs. These receptors originate from a girl aged 2 to 10 in good health and CMV-seropositive.

CDR3 nucleotides: TGTGCCAGCAGCTGGGGGGACCTCCGGGGGCAGTATTTT. Translation gives CASSWGDLRGQYF. The V call is TRBV7-9, the J call TRBJ2-3, with D tentatively TRBD2 (6 bases). The CDR3 has 13 amino acids. The V and J ends lost 4 bases and 11 bases respectively, with 16 bases between them. Germline V gene lookup returns CDR1 SEHNR and CDR2 FQNEAQ (reference sequence).

This chain links TRBV5-6 with TRBJ1-1, with unresolved D. CDR3 length: 16 residues. V was trimmed by 0 bases and J by 7 bases, leaving 19 bases between them. Germline V gene lookup returns CDR1 SGHDT and CDR2 YYEEEE. The CDR3 is CASSLVAGNPSIEAFF. The CDR3 DNA is TGTGCCAGCAGCTTGGTTGCGGGGAATCCTTCTATTGAAGCTTTCTTT.

The chain combines TRBV28 with TRBJ2-5; D unclear. This CDR3 comprises 11 residues. The V and J ends lost 10 bases and 2 bases respectively, with 8 bases between them. The V gene's germline CDR1 is MDHEN and CDR2 SYDVKM. CDR3 bases: TGTGCCATCTTTAATCAAGAGACCCAGTACTTC. Amino acids: CAIFNQETQYF.

The J gene is TRBJ2-7, the V gene TRBV6-5, with 11 bases matching TRBD2. The CDR3 sequence is 15 residues long. V lost 3 bases and J lost 7; bases outside the gene matches: 8. CDR1 is MNHEY, CDR2 SVGAGI, per germline. The CDR3 is CASSYPTSGNSEQYF. The CDR3 DNA is TGTGCCAGCAGTTATCCGACTAGCGGGAACAGTGAGCAGTACTTC.

CDR3 protein: CASSLGTGGRNTEAFF. CDR3 nucleotides: TGCGCCAGCAGCTTGGGAACAGGGGGTAGGAACACTGAAGCTTTCTTT. The chain uses TRBV5-1 and TRBJ1-1; 8 bases agree with TRBD1. The germline gives CDR1 SGHRS, CDR2 YFSETQ. The V gene end was trimmed by 0 bases and the J gene end by 1 base; junction bases not matched to a gene: 5. The CDR3 loop spans 16 amino acids.

V is TRBV6-1 and J is TRBJ1-2; TRBD1 aligns across 9 bases. Trimming at V came to 7 bases and at J to 1 base, leaving 7 bases not matched to a gene. Per germline, CDR1 MNHNS and CDR2 SASEGT. The length of the CDR3 is 15 residues. This chain's CDR3 is CASKPWDRDNYGYTF. CDR3 bases: TGTGCCAGCAAGCCTTGGGACAGGGATAACTATGGCTACACCTTC.

The chain links TRBV6-1 to TRBJ2-7; 7 nucleotides align to TRBD1. Unmatched junction bases numbered 14, after V lost 4 bases and J lost 8 bases. Germline CDR1 is MNHNS and CDR2 is SASEGT. The CDR3 loop spans 15 amino acids. The CDR3 sequence: CASSGGLGQNQKQYF. Here the CDR3 DNA reads TGTGCCAGCAGTGGGGGATTGGGACAGAATCAGAAGCAGTACTTC.

The V and J genes are TRBV15 and TRBJ2-7; 9 bases map to TRBD2. The J segment lost 2 bases and the V segment lost 3 bases, leaving 8 bases of the junction unmatched. The CDR3 covers 16 residues. Germline CDR1 LNHNV, CDR2 YYDKDF (reference sequence). Here the CDR3 DNA reads TGTGCCACCAGCAGCAATGGACTAGCGATCCCCTACGAGCAGTACTTC. Translating it yields CATSSNGLAIPYEQYF.

The rearrangement joins TRBV28 to TRBJ2-1; 15 bases match TRBD2. The CDR3 is 15 amino acids. V lost 1 base, J lost 10 bases, and 2 bases stayed unmatched. Germline V CDR1 and CDR2: MDHEN, SYDVKM. As DNA, the CDR3 is TGTGCCAGCAGTTTATCGGGACTAGCGGGAGGCGAGCAGTTCTTC. Residues: CASSLSGLAGGEQFF.

CDR3 region: CASSSGASSYEQYF. CDR3 nucleotides: TGTGCCAGCAGTTCGGGTGCTAGCTCCTACGAGCAGTACTTC. This chain joins TRBV28 and TRBJ2-7, with D unresolved. The V and J ends lost 4 bases and 0 bases respectively, with 10 bases between them. The germline CDR1 and CDR2 sequences are MDHEN and SYDVKM. The CDR3 spans 14 residues.

The V gene is TRBV25-1, the J gene TRBJ2-7; weak D call: TRBD1 (6 bases). Trimming removed 4 bases at V and 0 bases at J, with 19 bases between. This CDR3 has 17 amino acids. Germline loops: CDR1 MGHDK, CDR2 SYGVNS. The CDR3 here is CASSGGQGYQGSYEQYF. CDR3 bases: TGTGCCAGCAGTGGGGGGCAGGGTTATCAAGGCTCCTACGAGCAGTACTTC.

This chain uses TRBV25-1 with TRBJ1-2; the D is unclear. V was pared by 1 base and J by 5 bases, with 11 bases between. The germline gives CDR1 MGHDK, CDR2 SYGVNS. The CDR3 length is 14 residues. DNA of the CDR3: TGTGCCAGCAGTGAATCCGGAGGAGGGTATGGCTACACCTTC. Protein sequence: CASSESGGGYGYTF.

A single count supports this clone. The chain couples TRBV7-9 to TRBJ2-1, with a tentative D call TRBD1 (6 bases). Trimming cost V 2 bases and J 1 base, with 21 bases left between them. Germline CDR1 SEHNR, CDR2 FQNEAQ (reference sequence). The CDR3 length is 19 residues. CDR3 sequence reads: CASSLKVARGPRSYNEQFF. CDR3 nucleotides: TGTGCCAGCAGCTTAAAGGTAGCCAGGGGACCGAGATCCTACAATGAGCAGTTCTTC.

The chain has TRBV4-2 and TRBJ1-1, with D perhaps matching TRBD1 (5 bases). In germline, CDR1 is LGHNA, CDR2 YNFKEQ. Trimming shortened V by 0 bases and J by 3 bases, and 5 bases separated the two germline ends. This CDR3 has 13 amino acids. CDR3 bases: TGTGCCAGCAGCCAAGACAGGGACACTGAAGCTTTCTTT. Its protein product is CASSQDRDTEAFF.

This clone occurred once. V is TRBV4-3 and J is TRBJ1-5; possibly TRBD1 for D (5 bases). The V gene's germline CDR1 is LGHNA and CDR2 YSLEER. Trimming took off 0 bases at V and 7 bases at J, with 7 bases between the two ends. This CDR3 contains 13 residues. DNA of the CDR3: TGCGCCAGCAGCCAAGATCAGGGCCAGCCCCAGCATTTT. Its translation is CASSQDQGQPQHF.

The chain combines TRBV7-6 with TRBJ2-7, with a possible D match to TRBD1 (6 bases). The CDR3 length is 13 residues. The V gene's germline CDR1 is SGHVS and CDR2 FNYEAQ. Trimming left V 3 bases short and J 2 bases short, with 8 bases between. The CDR3 sequence: CASSFGQTYEQYF. Written as DNA, the CDR3 is TGTGCCAGCAGCTTCGGACAGACCTACGAGCAGTACTTC.

The rearrangement joins TRBV27 to TRBJ2-6; D possibly corresponds to TRBD2 (6 bases). The V end lost 6 bases, the J end lost 4 bases, and 19 bases lay between the germline ends. The CDR3 is made up of 17 amino acids. The germline V gene has CDR1 MNHEY and CDR2 SMNVEV (reference sequence). This CDR3 is CASSSGVNALGANVLTF. In DNA form, the CDR3 reads TGTGCCAGCAGCTCGGGGGTAAACGCCTTGGGGGCCAACGTCCTGACTTTC.

This chain links TRBV7-7 with TRBJ2-2; the D gene is possibly TRBD1 (6 bases). Per germline, CDR1 SSHAT and CDR2 FNYEAQ (reference sequence). Trimming shortened V by 5 bases and J by 4 bases, and 14 bases separated the two germline ends. The CDR3 length is 15 residues. The CDR3 nucleotides are TGTGCCAGCAGCGTCAGGGGTGTTGGCACCGGGGAGCTGTTTTTT. Amino acid sequence: CASSVRGVGTGELFF.

The chain links TRBV27 to TRBJ2-3, with a possible D match to TRBD1 (5 bases). Germline CDR1 reads MNHEY; CDR2 reads SMNVEV (reference sequence). Trimming removed 3 bases at V and 3 bases at J, with 10 bases between. The CDR3 is 14 residues long. In DNA, the CDR3 is TGTGCCAGCAGTTTTCGTCAGGGTACAGATACGCAGTATTTT. It codes for CASSFRQGTDTQYF.

This clone was observed a handful of times. V and J are TRBV6-5 and TRBJ1-2; D is unresolved. V was pared by 0 bases and J by 8 bases, with 13 bases between. The CDR3 length is 14 residues. Germline CDR1 is MNHEY and CDR2 is SVGAGI. In DNA form, the CDR3 reads TGTGCCAGCAGTTACTCGAAGGTGGTGGAGGGCTACACCTTC. Residues: CASSYSKVVEGYTF.

The J gene is TRBJ1-5, the V gene TRBV19; unclear D gene. CDR1 and CDR2 (germline): LNHDA, SQIVND (reference sequence). V was cut by 1 base and J by 5 bases, with 9 bases left in between. The CDR3 is made up of 14 amino acids. The CDR3 DNA sequence: TGTGCCAGTAGTATAGGGCCAGGATATCAGCCCCAGCATTTT. It encodes CASSIGPGYQPQHF. Full variable domain (remainder filled in from reference TRBV19 and TRBJ1-5): DGGITQSPKYLFRKEGQNVTLSCEQNLNHDAMYWYRQDPGQGLRLIYYSQIVNDFQKGDIAEGYSVSREKKESFPLTVTSAQKNPTAFYLCASSIGPGYQPQHFGDGTRLSIL.

V usage is TRBV29-1 and J usage is TRBJ2-1; 9 nucleotides match TRBD2. In germline, CDR1 is SQVTM, CDR2 ANQGSEA. The CDR3 spans 15 residues. J lost 6 bases, V lost 1 base, and 7 bases had no gene match. CDR3 nucleotide sequence: TGCAGCGTTGAAGGTCTGGGACTAGCTACCAATGAGCAGTTCTTC. This translates into CSVEGLGLATNEQFF.

CDR3 amino acids: CASSPSTSGRGEQFF. The DNA of the CDR3 is TGTGCCAGCAGTCCTTCGACTAGCGGGAGGGGAGAGCAGTTCTTC. This rearrangement joins TRBV6-5 to TRBJ2-1, with 14 bases that match TRBD2. V lost 5 bases, J lost 10 bases, and 7 bases stayed unmatched. The CDR3 length is 15 residues. Germline V gene data show CDR1 as MNHEY and CDR2 as SVGAGI.

The chain uses TRBV20-1 and TRBJ1-2; the match to TRBD1 covers 7 bases. This CDR3 contains 11 residues. V dropped 8 bases and J dropped 6; count of bases not matched to a gene: 6. The germline V gene encodes CDR1 DFQATT and CDR2 SNEGSKA (reference sequence). The CDR3 coding sequence is TGCAGTACCGCTACAGGGGATGGCTACACCTTC. Its protein is CSTATGDGYTF.